One sample yielded the 29 T cell receptor beta chains listed below, sequenced in a study of cytomegalovirus exposure and HLA in healthy donors. The PCR made use of 60 Vbeta and 13 Jbeta primers. Using immunoSEQ multiplex PCR, the repertoire was profiled, and TCRdb retains in-frame clones only, with some absent. Found here are approximately 220,000 clones, roughly 83% of them singletons; the top ten hold more than 0.6%. The specimen was PBMCs. Receptors were obtained from a boy aged 2 to 10 in good health and CMV-seronegative.

V and J are TRBV21-1 and TRBJ1-1; the tabulated D call, TRBD1, remains unverified against the DNA. TRBV21-1 is designated a pseudogene. CDR3 length: 18 residues. The CDR3 reads CASSSGQIIVGVNTEAFF. The CDR3 bases are TGTGCCAGCAGCTCCGGACAGATTATCGTGGGGGTGAACACTGAAGCTTTCTTT.

This clone has only a few counts. The V and J genes are TRBV27 and TRBJ1-6; weak D call: TRBD1 (6 bases). Trimming removed 1 base from V and 10 bases from J, with 11 bases in between. Per the germline V gene, CDR1 is MNHEY and CDR2 is SMNVEV (reference sequence). This CDR3 has 14 residues. The CDR3 loop reads CASSLWGGGSPLHF. DNA of the CDR3: TGTGCCAGCAGTTTATGGGGGGGCGGGTCACCCCTCCACTTT.

V is TRBV19 and J is TRBJ2-1, with 10 bases lining up with TRBD2. With V trimmed by 7 bases and J by 8 bases, 2 bases remained unmatched. The CDR3 contains 12 residues. Looked up from germline, CDR1 is LNHDA and CDR2 is SQIVND (reference sequence). The CDR3 sequence is CASTLAGDEQFF. CDR3 nucleotides: TGTGCCAGTACTCTAGCGGGGGATGAGCAGTTCTTC.

The rearrangement links TRBV5-1 to TRBJ2-1; D might be TRBD2 (5 bases). CDR1 and CDR2 (germline): SGHRS, YFSETQ. The CDR3 extends over 13 amino acids. V shed 4 bases and J shed 5 bases, with 10 bases lying between them. The chain's CDR3 is CASSNIAHNEQFF. CDR3 sequence (DNA): TGCGCCAGCAGCAATATAGCGCACAATGAGCAGTTCTTC.

The gene calls are TRBV11-2 and TRBJ1-5; perhaps TRBD1 as D (5 bases). CDR1 is SGHAT, CDR2 FQNNGV, per germline. Trimming took 1 base from V and 9 from J, leaving 16 bases between them. The CDR3 loop spans 15 amino acids. CDR3 protein: CASSLGGGDEGPQHF. In nucleotides, the CDR3 is TGTGCCAGCAGCTTAGGTGGAGGGGACGAGGGGCCCCAGCATTTT.

V usage is TRBV9 and J usage is TRBJ1-1; D uncertain. This CDR3 comprises 13 residues. Trimming took 0 bases from V and 10 from J, leaving 13 bases between them. Germline V gives CDR1 SGDLS, CDR2 YYNGEE. The CDR3 sequence: CASSVGSDSGAFF. The CDR3 region has the DNA TGTGCCAGCAGCGTAGGATCGGATTCAGGAGCTTTCTTT. Variable domain in full (rest from reference TRBV9 and TRBJ1-1): DSGVTQTPKHLITATGQRVTLRCSPRSGDLSVYWYQQSLDQGLQFLIQYYNGEERAKGNILERFSAQQFPDLHSELNLSSLELGDSALYFCASSVGSDSGAFFGQGTRLTVV.

The chain combines TRBV25-1 with TRBJ1-6; D call uncertain. The CDR3 extends over 16 amino acids. V lost 2 bases and J lost 5, with 13 bases in between. From germline, CDR1 is MGHDK and CDR2 SYGVNS. CDR3: CASSEIGGGDNSPLHF. CDR3 nucleotides: TGTGCCAGCAGTGAAATAGGAGGCGGTGATAATTCACCCCTCCACTTT.

The chain carries TRBV5-8 and TRBJ1-1; no definite D call. Germline V gene sequence: CDR1 SGHTS, CDR2 YDEGEE. V was cut by 0 bases and J by 1 base, with 4 bases left in between. The CDR3 has 13 residues. CDR3 residues: CASSLAWNTEAFF. The CDR3 DNA sequence: TGTGCCAGCAGCTTGGCCTGGAACACTGAAGCTTTCTTT.

This clone was counted a single time. The chain has TRBV10-3 and TRBJ2-6, with 8 bases lining up with TRBD2. The V gene's germline CDR1 is ENHRY and CDR2 SYGVKD. The CDR3 runs 17 residues. After removal of 11 bases from V and 0 bases from J, the junction contained 12 bases not matched to a gene. Written as DNA, the CDR3 is TGTGCCTCCGGTATAGCGGGACCGAGCTCTGGGGCCAACGTCCTGACTTTC. Amino acids: CASGIAGPSSGANVLTF.

The chain has TRBV25-1 and TRBJ1-3; 7 nucleotides align to TRBD1. V was clipped by 3 bases and J by 2 bases; unmatched bases: 7. Germline lookup yields CDR1 MGHDK and CDR2 SYGVNS. The CDR3 loop spans 16 amino acids. CDR3 coding DNA: TGTGCCAGCAGTGATCCCGGGACAGATGCTGGAAACACCATATATTTT. Translating gives CASSDPGTDAGNTIYF. Variable domain in full (rest from reference TRBV25-1 and TRBJ1-3): EADIYQTPRYLVIGTGKKITLECSQTMGHDKMYWYQQDPGMELHLIHYSYGVNSTEKGDLSSESTVSRIRTEHFPLTLESARPSHTSQYLCASSDPGTDAGNTIYFGEGSWLTVV.

The chain combines TRBV5-8 with TRBJ1-2; D call uncertain. CDR1 is SGHTS, CDR2 YDEGEE, per germline. Trimming left V 5 bases short and J 2 bases short, with 10 bases between. This CDR3 is 13 amino acids long. CDR3 coding DNA: TGTGCCAGCAGGCGTCCGGGGAACTATGGCTACACCTTC. Its protein is CASRRPGNYGYTF.

This chain connects TRBV5-1 to TRBJ1-2, with 9 bases that match TRBD1. V gave up 4 bases and J gave up 2 bases; unmatched junction bases: 6. Germline CDR1 SGHRS, CDR2 YFSETQ. This CDR3 has 15 amino acids. The CDR3 coding sequence is TGCGCCAGCAGCCGGGACAGGGATGGCAACTATGGCTACACCTTC. Its protein is CASSRDRDGNYGYTF.

This clone was counted between two and nine times. The genes are TRBV30 and TRBJ1-5; D unresolved. V lost 1 base and J lost 4, with 5 bases in between. The germline CDR1 and CDR2 sequences are GTSNPN and SVGIG (reference sequence). This CDR3 region has 12 residues. Written as DNA, the CDR3 is TGTGCCTGGAGTGGCAGTAATCAGCCCCAGCATTTT. The encoded protein is CAWSGSNQPQHF.

The genes are TRBV11-2 and TRBJ1-1, with D maybe TRBD1 (5 bases). CDR1 and CDR2 (germline): SGHAT, FQNNGV. V shed 5 bases and J shed 5 bases, with 9 bases lying between them. This CDR3 is built from 12 residues. CDR3 DNA: TGTGCCAGCAGCCCAGGGTGGACTGAAGCTTTCTTT. It codes for CASSPGWTEAFF.

The chain carries TRBV5-6 and TRBJ2-1; the match to TRBD2 covers 8 bases. Germline assignment: CDR1 SGHDT and CDR2 YYEEEE. The CDR3 has 12 residues. The ends lost 4 bases at V and 10 bases at J; junction bases unmatched: 4. The CDR3 sequence: CASSLRLAEQFF. The CDR3 coding sequence is TGTGCCAGCAGCCTCAGACTAGCGGAGCAGTTCTTC.

The CDR3 DNA is TGTGCCAGCAGCCAATCGGACAGGGTGAGCTCCTACAATGAGCAGTTCTTC. Protein: CASSQSDRVSSYNEQFF. V is TRBV4-2 and J is TRBJ2-1; 8 bases line up with TRBD1. Germline V gene data show CDR1 as LGHNA and CDR2 as YNFKEQ. CDR3 length: 17 residues. The trim removed 2 bases at V and 0 bases at J, leaving 6 bases unmatched.

The chain has TRBV28 and TRBJ1-5, with 7 bases that match TRBD1. The V gene end was trimmed by 3 bases and the J gene end by 7 bases; junction bases not matched to a gene: 6. CDR1 is MDHEN, CDR2 SYDVKM, per germline. The CDR3 is made up of 14 amino acids. The CDR3 loop is CASSFRTGVQPQHF. CDR3 coding DNA: TGTGCCAGCAGTTTCCGTACAGGGGTCCAGCCCCAGCATTTT.

The chain carries TRBV11-2 and TRBJ2-3, with TRBD1 as a possible D gene (5 bases). The germline V gene has CDR1 SGHAT and CDR2 FQNNGV. V lost 2 bases and J lost 4, with 7 bases in between. This CDR3 has 13 amino acids. The CDR3 region has the DNA TGTGCCAGCAGCTTAATAGGGGCAGATACGCAGTATTTT. This translates into CASSLIGADTQYF.

The J gene is TRBJ2-2, the V gene TRBV30; 8 bases agree with TRBD2. This CDR3 contains 15 residues. CDR1 and CDR2 from the germline V gene are GTSNPN and SVGIG (reference sequence). V lost 5 bases and J lost 6; bases outside the gene matches: 11. The CDR3 nucleotides are TGTGCCTGGGAACCCCCGGGACTAGGGGCCGGGGAGCTGTTTTTT. It yields the protein CAWEPPGLGAGELFF.

CDR3 nucleotides: TGTGCCAGCAGCCCCGGGGGCGGGAGCTCCTACAATGAGCAGTTCTTC. It encodes CASSPGGGSSYNEQFF. This chain joins TRBV11-3 and TRBJ2-1; perhaps TRBD2 as D (7 bases). Trimming shortened V by 5 bases and J by 0 bases, and 14 bases separated the two germline ends. The germline V gene encodes CDR1 SGHNT and CDR2 YENEEA. CDR3 length equals 16 residues.

A remark on this clone: Its ends do not fully match the called genes, so a read error is possible. CDR3 protein: CASSYSSSPRGYPF. DNA for the CDR3: TGTGCCAGCAGTTACTCGAGTTCCCCTAGGGGCTACCCCTTC. The V and J genes are TRBV6-5 and TRBJ1-2; D possibly corresponds to TRBD1 (5 bases). The CDR3 has 14 amino acids. Germline V gene data show CDR1 as MNHEY and CDR2 as SVGAGI.

The table lists this clone with a count of one. The rearrangement joins TRBV9 to TRBJ2-7; TRBD2 aligns across 7 bases. The CDR3 totals 16 residues. Germline V gives CDR1 SGDLS, CDR2 YYNGEE. V lost 0 bases to trimming and J lost 3 bases; unmatched junction nucleotides: 9. The CDR3 DNA is TGTGCCAGCAGCGTAGATCAGTATGGGACTATCTACGAGCAGTACTTC. Protein product: CASSVDQYGTIYEQYF.

The chain uses TRBV6-9 and TRBJ2-7; D unresolved. V lost 2 bases and J 0 bases, leaving 8 bases between the germline ends. The germline V gene encodes CDR1 MNHGY and CDR2 SVAAGI. The CDR3 totals 14 residues. The CDR3 DNA follows: TGTGCCAGCAGTTATGGTGTGAGCTCCTACGAGCAGTACTTC. Its translation: CASSYGVSSYEQYF.

This clone was seen more than once but under ten times. The V and J genes are TRBV5-1 and TRBJ2-2; a weak D match, TRBD2 (5 bases). CDR1 and CDR2 from the germline V gene are SGHRS and YFSETQ. With 4 bases removed from V and 3 bases from J, the gap between germline ends came to 13 bases. The CDR3 length is 15 residues. The CDR3 DNA is TGCGCCAGCAGCAGGACTGGCTTAGACACCGGGGAGCTGTTTTTT. Residues: CASSRTGLDTGELFF.

The J gene is TRBJ2-7, the V gene TRBV9; maybe TRBD1 (6 bases). This CDR3 spans 15 amino acids. The V gene's germline CDR1 is SGDLS and CDR2 YYNGEE. The V gene lost 3 bases and the J gene lost 3 bases, with 16 bases spanning the gap. The CDR3 DNA is TGTGCCAGCAGCGAAAACCGGGACACTTGCTACGAGCAGTACTTC. Amino acids: CASSENRDTCYEQYF.

For the CDR3, the DNA is TGTGCCGTGTCCGGGGGAAACTTCTACGAGCAGTACTTC. Its protein is CAVSGGNFYEQYF. This chain links TRBV7-9 with TRBJ2-7; TRBD2 is a possible D gene (6 bases). The V gene lost 11 bases and the J gene lost 3 bases, with 17 bases spanning the gap. The CDR3 consists of 13 residues. Germline lookup yields CDR1 SEHNR and CDR2 FQNEAQ (reference sequence).

This chain joins TRBV13 and TRBJ2-2; 7 bases are shared with TRBD2. CDR3 size: 13 residues. The V gene end was trimmed by 4 bases and the J gene end by 7 bases; junction bases not matched to a gene: 3. Germline-derived CDR1 and CDR2 are PRHDT and FYEKMQ (reference sequence). The chain's CDR3 is CASSYGGNGELFF. In DNA, the CDR3 is TGTGCCAGCAGCTACGGGGGGAACGGGGAGCTGTTTTTT. Filled out from reference TRBV13 and TRBJ2-2, the complete variable domain reads AAGVIQSPRHLIKEKRETATLKCYPIPRHDTVYWYQQGPGQDPQFLISFYEKMQSDKGSIPDRFSAQQFSDYHSELNMSSLELGDSALYFCASSYGGNGELFFGEGSRLTVL.

Concerning this clone: Other nucleotide sequences from this sample produce the same CDR3. The chain couples TRBV20-1 to TRBJ2-1; the D is unclear. Germline loops: CDR1 DFQATT, CDR2 SNEGSKA (reference sequence). V was shortened by 5 bases and J by 3 bases, with 2 bases between the two germline ends. The CDR3 has 10 amino acids. CDR3: CSALYNEQFF. In DNA, the CDR3 is TGCAGTGCTCTCTACAATGAGCAGTTCTTC.

The chain uses TRBV5-4 and TRBJ2-3, with 11 bases identical to TRBD2. The CDR3 has 17 residues. The trim removed 0 bases at V and 4 bases at J, leaving 7 bases unmatched. CDR1 is SGHNT and CDR2 is YYREEE in the germline V gene (reference sequence). This CDR3 reads CASSLEQLAGVPDTQYF. In nucleotides, the CDR3 is TGTGCCAGCAGCTTGGAGCAACTAGCGGGAGTCCCAGATACGCAGTATTTT.